This T cell receptor (beta chain) was sequenced during a study of T cells after yellow fever vaccination. Whole-study context: Fractions of low cell number were prepared using SMART-Seq v4 Ultra Low Input.

As TCR cDNA was made by 5'RACE template switching, a universal primer site and UMIs were added. TCRdb processed the 5' RACE reads anew with MiXCR; each CDR3 protein has one entry. The table includes about 99,000 distinct CDR3 sequences, under 6.5% detected once. This clonotype has a handful of counts. What it binds is not known. Study-level findings and limits: Sorted repertoires could include abundant contaminating clonotypes from bulk cells. Among primary-vaccination clones, most reappeared after the booster, at almost 98% for CD4 and approximately 88% for CD8.

Germline CDR1 reads SGHNT; CDR2 reads YYREEE (reference sequence). The V end was cut by 0 bases, the J end by 0 bases, with 8 bases between. The CDR3 contains 15 residues. The sequence came from a man between 18 and 29 years old who received the YFV17D yellow fever vaccine. Material: CD8+ T cells sorted from PBMCs, obtained 10 days after the yellow fever booster vaccination. The chain has TRBV5-4 and TRBJ2-3; D uncertain. CDR3 bases: TGTGCCAGCAGCTTGGCCAGCGCTAGCACAGATACGCAGTATTTT. This gives the protein CASSLASASTDTQYF.